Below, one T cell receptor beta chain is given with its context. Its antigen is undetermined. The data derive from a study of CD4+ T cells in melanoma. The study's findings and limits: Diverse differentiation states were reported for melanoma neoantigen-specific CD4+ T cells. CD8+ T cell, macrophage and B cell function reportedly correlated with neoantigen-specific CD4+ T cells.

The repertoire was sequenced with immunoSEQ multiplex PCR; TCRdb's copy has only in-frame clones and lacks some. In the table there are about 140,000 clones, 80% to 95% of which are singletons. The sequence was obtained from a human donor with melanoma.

The CDR3 DNA is TGTGCCAGCAGCCCTACAGAGAGAGATGAAGCTTTCTTT. It is translated as CASSPTERDEAFF. The chain carries TRBV11-2 and TRBJ1-1; D is ambiguous. The CDR3 is 13 amino acids. The V and J ends lost 5 bases and 7 bases respectively, with 14 bases between them. Germline V gives CDR1 SGHAT, CDR2 FQNNGV. Complete variable domain (other parts from reference TRBV11-2 and TRBJ1-1): EAGVAQSPRYKIIEKRQSVAFWCNPISGHATLYWYQQILGQGPKLLIQFQNNGVVDDSQLPKDRFSAERLKGVDSTLKIQPAKLEDSAVYLCASSPTERDEAFFGQGTRLTVV.